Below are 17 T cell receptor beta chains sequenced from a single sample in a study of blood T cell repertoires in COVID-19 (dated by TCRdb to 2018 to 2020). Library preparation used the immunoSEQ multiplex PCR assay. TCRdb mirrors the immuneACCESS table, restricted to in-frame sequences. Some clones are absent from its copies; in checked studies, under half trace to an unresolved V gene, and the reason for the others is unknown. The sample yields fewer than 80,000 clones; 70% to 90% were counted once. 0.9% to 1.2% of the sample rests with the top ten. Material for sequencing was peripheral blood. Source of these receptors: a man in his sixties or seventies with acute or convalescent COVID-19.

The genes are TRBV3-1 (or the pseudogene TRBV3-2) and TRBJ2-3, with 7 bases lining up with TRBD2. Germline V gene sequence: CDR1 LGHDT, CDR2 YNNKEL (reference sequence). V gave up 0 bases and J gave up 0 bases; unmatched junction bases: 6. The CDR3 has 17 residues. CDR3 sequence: CASSQDVREVSTDTQYF. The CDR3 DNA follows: TGTGCCAGCAGCCAAGATGTCCGGGAGGTTAGCACAGATACGCAGTATTTT.

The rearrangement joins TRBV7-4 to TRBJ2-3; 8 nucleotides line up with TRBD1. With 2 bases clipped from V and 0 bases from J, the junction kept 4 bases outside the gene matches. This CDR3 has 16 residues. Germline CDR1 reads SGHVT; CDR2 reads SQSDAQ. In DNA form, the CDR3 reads TGTGCCAGCAGCTTATATCAGGGGGCGAGCACAGATACGCAGTATTTT. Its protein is CASSLYQGASTDTQYF.

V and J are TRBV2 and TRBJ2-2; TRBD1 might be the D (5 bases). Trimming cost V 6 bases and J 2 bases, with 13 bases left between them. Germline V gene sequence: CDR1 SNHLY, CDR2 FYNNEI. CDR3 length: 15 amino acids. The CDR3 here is CASRTGQSNTGELFF. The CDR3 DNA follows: TGTGCCAGCAGAACAGGACAATCTAACACCGGGGAGCTGTTTTTT.

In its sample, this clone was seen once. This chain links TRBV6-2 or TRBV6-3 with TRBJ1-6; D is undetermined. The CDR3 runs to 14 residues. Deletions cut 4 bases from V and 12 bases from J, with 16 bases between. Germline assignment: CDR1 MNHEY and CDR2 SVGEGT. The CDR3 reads CASSFGQALRPLHF. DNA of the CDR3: TGTGCCAGCAGTTTCGGCCAGGCCCTTAGACCCCTCCACTTT.

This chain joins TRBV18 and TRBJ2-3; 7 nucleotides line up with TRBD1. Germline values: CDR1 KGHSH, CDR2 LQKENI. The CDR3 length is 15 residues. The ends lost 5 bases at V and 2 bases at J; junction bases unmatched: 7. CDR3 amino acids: CASSATGLYTDTQYF. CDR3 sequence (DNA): TGTGCCAGCTCAGCGACAGGGTTATACACAGATACGCAGTATTTT. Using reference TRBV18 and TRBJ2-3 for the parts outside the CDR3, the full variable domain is NAGVMQNPRHLVRRRGQEARLRCSPMKGHSHVYWYRQLPEEGLKFMVYLQKENIIDESGMPKERFSAEFPKEGPSILRIQQVVRGDSAAYFCASSATGLYTDTQYFGPGTRLTVL.

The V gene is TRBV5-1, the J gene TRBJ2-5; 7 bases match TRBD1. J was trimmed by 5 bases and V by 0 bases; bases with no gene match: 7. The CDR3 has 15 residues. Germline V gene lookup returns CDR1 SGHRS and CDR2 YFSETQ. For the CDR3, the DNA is TGCGCCAGCAGCTTGGCTACAGGGGTTTTGGAGACCCAGTACTTC. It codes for CASSLATGVLETQYF.

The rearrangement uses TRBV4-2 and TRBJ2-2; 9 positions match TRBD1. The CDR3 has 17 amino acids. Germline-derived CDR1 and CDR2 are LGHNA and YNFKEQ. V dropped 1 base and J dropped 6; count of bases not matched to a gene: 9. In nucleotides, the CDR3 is TGTGCCAGCAGCCAAGTAGCCGGGACAGGGATCTCCGGGGAGCTGTTTTTT. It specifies CASSQVAGTGISGELFF.

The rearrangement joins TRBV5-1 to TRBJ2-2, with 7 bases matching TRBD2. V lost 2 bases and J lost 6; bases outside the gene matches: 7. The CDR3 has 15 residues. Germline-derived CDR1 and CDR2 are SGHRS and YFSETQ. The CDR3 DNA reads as TGCGCCAGCAGCTTCCAGCGGGATGGTTCCGGGGAGCTGTTTTTT. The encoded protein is CASSFQRDGSGELFF.

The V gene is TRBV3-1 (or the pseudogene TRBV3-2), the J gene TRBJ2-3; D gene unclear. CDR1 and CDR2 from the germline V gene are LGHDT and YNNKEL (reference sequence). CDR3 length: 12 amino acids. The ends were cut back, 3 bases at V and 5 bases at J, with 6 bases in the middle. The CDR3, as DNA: TGTGCCAGCAGCCAGACTGGAGATACGCAGTATTTT. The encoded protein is CASSQTGDTQYF.

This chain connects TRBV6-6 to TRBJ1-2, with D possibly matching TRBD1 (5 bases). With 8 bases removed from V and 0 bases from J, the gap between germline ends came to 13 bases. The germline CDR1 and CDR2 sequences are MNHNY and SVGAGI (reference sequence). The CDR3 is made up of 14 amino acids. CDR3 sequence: CASGGGEANYGYTF. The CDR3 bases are TGTGCCAGCGGTGGAGGGGAAGCTAACTATGGCTACACCTTC.

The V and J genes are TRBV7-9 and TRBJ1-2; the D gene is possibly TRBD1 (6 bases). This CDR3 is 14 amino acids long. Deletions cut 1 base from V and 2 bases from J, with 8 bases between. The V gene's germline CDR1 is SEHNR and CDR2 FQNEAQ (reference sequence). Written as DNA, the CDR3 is TGTGCCAGCAGCTTAGACCAGGGGAACTATGGCTACACCTTC. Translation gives CASSLDQGNYGYTF.

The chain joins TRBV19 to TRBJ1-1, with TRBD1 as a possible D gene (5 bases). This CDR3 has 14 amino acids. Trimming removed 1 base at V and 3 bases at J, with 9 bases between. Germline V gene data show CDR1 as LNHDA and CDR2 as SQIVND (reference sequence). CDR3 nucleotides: TGTGCCAGTAGTATAGCGGCAGGGTACACTGAAGCTTTCTTT. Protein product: CASSIAAGYTEAFF.

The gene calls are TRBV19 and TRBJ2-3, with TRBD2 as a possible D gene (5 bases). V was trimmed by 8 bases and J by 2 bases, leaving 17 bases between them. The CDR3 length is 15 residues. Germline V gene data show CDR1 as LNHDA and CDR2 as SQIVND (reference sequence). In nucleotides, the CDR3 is TGTGCCAGTCGATCTGTAGAGACTATCACAGATACGCAGTATTTT. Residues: CASRSVETITDTQYF.

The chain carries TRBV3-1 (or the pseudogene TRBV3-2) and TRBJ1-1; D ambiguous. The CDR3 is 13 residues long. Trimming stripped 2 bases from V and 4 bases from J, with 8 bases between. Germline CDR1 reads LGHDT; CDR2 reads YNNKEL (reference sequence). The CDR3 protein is CASSQTRGTEAFF. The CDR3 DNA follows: TGTGCCAGCAGCCAAACCCGGGGCACTGAAGCTTTCTTT.

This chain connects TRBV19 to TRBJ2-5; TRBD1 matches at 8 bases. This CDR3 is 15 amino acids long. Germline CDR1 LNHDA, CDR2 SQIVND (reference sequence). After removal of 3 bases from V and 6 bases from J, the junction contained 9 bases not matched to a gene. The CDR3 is CASSMFQGARKTQYF. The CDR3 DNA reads TGTGCCAGTAGTATGTTTCAGGGGGCTAGGAAGACCCAGTACTTC.

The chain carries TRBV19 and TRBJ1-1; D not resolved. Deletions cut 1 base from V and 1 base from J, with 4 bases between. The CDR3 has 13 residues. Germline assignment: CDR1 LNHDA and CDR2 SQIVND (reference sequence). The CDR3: CASSIVENTEAFF. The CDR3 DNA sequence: TGTGCCAGTAGTATAGTAGAGAACACTGAAGCTTTCTTT.

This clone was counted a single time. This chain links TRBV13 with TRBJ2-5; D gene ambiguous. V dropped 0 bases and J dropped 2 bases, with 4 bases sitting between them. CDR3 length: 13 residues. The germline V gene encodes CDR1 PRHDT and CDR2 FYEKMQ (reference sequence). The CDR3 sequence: CASSLGPQETQYF. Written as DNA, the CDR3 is TGTGCCAGCAGCTTAGGTCCGCAAGAGACCCAGTACTTC. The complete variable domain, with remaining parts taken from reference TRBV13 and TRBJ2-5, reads AAGVIQSPRHLIKEKRETATLKCYPIPRHDTVYWYQQGPGQDPQFLISFYEKMQSDKGSIPDRFSAQQFSDYHSELNMSSLELGDSALYFCASSLGPQETQYFGPGTRLLVL.